These 2 T cell receptor beta chains share one sample of origin, sequenced in a study of blood T cell repertoires in COVID-19. Measured with immunoSEQ multiplex PCR; TCRdb has only the in-frame clones, and not every one. The table shows 30,000 or so clones, with roughly 86% occurring only once. The sequencing sample was made of peripheral blood. The receptors shown here come from a man older than 75 with active or convalescent COVID-19.

This chain joins TRBV5-4 and TRBJ2-5, with 7 positions matching TRBD1. CDR1 SGHNT and CDR2 YYREEE come from the germline V gene (reference sequence). The CDR3 spans 14 residues. Trimming at V came to 4 bases and at J to 1 base, leaving 4 bases not matched to a gene. The CDR3 DNA is TGTGCCAGCAGCATGACAGGGTCCCAAGAGACCCAGTACTTC. Its translation: CASSMTGSQETQYF.

The rearrangement uses TRBV29-1 and TRBJ2-2, with 7 nucleotides matching TRBD2. With 4 bases clipped from V and 6 bases from J, the junction kept 8 bases outside the gene matches. There are 14 residues in the CDR3. Germline CDR1 is SQVTM and CDR2 is ANQGSEA. The CDR3 nucleotides are TGCAGCGTTGTTTCGGGGGGTGTATCCGGGGAGCTGTTTTTT. Residues: CSVVSGGVSGELFF.